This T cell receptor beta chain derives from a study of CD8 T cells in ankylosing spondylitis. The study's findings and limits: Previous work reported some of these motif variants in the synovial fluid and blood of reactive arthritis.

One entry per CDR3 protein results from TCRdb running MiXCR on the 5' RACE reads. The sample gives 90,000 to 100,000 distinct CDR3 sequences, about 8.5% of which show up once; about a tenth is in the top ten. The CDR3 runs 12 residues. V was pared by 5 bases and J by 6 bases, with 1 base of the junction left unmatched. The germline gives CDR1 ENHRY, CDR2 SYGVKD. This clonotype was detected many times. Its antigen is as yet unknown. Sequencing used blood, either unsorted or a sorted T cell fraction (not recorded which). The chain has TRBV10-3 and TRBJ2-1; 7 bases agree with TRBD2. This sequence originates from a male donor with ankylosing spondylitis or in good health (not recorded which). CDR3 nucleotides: TGTGCCATCAGTCCTAGCGGCAATGAGCAGTTCTTC. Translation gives CAISPSGNEQFF.